This is a list of T cell receptor beta chains from one sample in a study of metastatic and nonmetastatic thyroid tumors. TCRdb recomputed clones from the PCR reads via MiXCR. Of about 41,000 clones listed, 28% were seen once; the top ten hold nearly 10%. Sequencing used blood. These receptor sequences come from a male donor with papillary thyroid cancer or a benign thyroid nodule (not recorded which). Some clones in this sample may be carry-over from other donors' samples. The CDR3 runs from the conserved cysteine through the conserved F or W. Each record gives: clone size, V gene, D gene, J gene, CDR3 DNA, CDR3 protein. D genes are given only for firm matches. Clone size is shown for a subset of rows, as once, few, many or a class of expanded clone.

many,TRBV30,TRBD1,TRBJ1-5,TGTGCCTGGGGGACAGGGACTCAGCCCCAGCATTTT,CAWGTGTQPQHF
.,TRBV7-2,TRBD2,TRBJ2-7,TGTGCCAGCAGCTCCTCTCGACTAGCGGGGGGCGAGCAGTACTTC,CASSSSRLAGGEQYF
many,TRBV27,TRBD2,TRBJ2-1,TGTGCCAGCAGTCCCGGACTAGCGAATGAGCAGTTCTTC,CASSPGLANEQFF
few,TRBV6-5,.,TRBJ2-2,TGTGCCAGCAGTTACTCATGGGGCGGGGAGCTGTTTTTT,CASSYSWGGELFF
once,TRBV19,.,TRBJ2-3,TGTGCCAGTAGCACTAGGTTGGAGGTGGATACGCAGTATTTT,CASSTRLEVDTQYF
many,TRBV5-6,TRBD1,TRBJ2-1,TGTGCCAGCAGCTGGACAGGGACATATGAGCAGTTCTTC,CASSWTGTYEQFF
.,TRBV7-9,.,TRBJ2-1,TGTGCCAGCAGCTTTGTTGGCGTTTACAATGAGCAGTTCTTC,CASSFVGVYNEQFF
many,TRBV24-1,TRBD2,TRBJ2-5,TGTGCCACCAGTGGACGACTAGCGGGGGATGGGGAGACCCAGTACTTC,CATSGRLAGDGETQYF
.,TRBV6-1,TRBD1,TRBJ1-5,TGTGCCAGCAATCGAGGACAGGCCAATCAGCCCCAGCATTTT,CASNRGQANQPQHF
.,TRBV20-1,TRBD2,TRBJ2-7,TGCAGTGCTAGAGGGGCTAGCGGGAGATACGAGCAGTACTTC,CSARGASGRYEQYF
few,TRBV6-1,.,TRBJ1-5,TGTGCCAGCGCGTCGGCGCCGGGGAACAATAAGCCACAGCATTTT,CASASAPGNNKPQHF
.,TRBV7-7,.,TRBJ2-7,TGTGCCAGCAGCTTAGAACAGGGTTACGAGCAGTACTTC,CASSLEQGYEQYF
.,TRBV2,TRBD2,TRBJ2-3,TGTGCCAGCTGGGTTGGTAGCGGGAGGGGGGGCACAGATACGCAGTATTTT,CASWVGSGRGGTDTQYF
many,TRBV5-1,.,TRBJ2-3,TGCGCCAGCAGCAACAGGGAGGATACGCAGTATTTT,CASSNREDTQYF
.,TRBV7-8,.,TRBJ1-3,TGTGCCAGCCAAAGAAGGGGCGCAGGCGGAAACACCATATATTTT,CASQRRGAGGNTIYF
.,TRBV11-2,.,TRBJ1-6,TGTGCCAGCAGCTTAGGCGGCGGTTCACCCCTCCACTTT,CASSLGGGSPLHF
.,TRBV28,.,TRBJ1-3,TGTGCCAGCAGCCACGGGGACGCTAGCTCTGGAAACACCATATATTTT,CASSHGDASSGNTIYF
.,TRBV18,TRBD1,TRBJ1-1,TGTGCCAGCTCACCACTGTCAGGGGGGGACAAAGAAGCTTTCTTT,CASSPLSGGDKEAFF
few,TRBV6-1,TRBD1,TRBJ1-1,TGCGCCAGTCATCCGGGACAGGGTGCCGAGACTGAAGCTTTCTTT,CASHPGQGAETEAFF
.,TRBV30,.,TRBJ2-7,TGTGCCTGCACCACTACTTACGAGCAGTACTTC,CACTTTYEQYF
.,TRBV6-1,.,TRBJ2-7,TGTGCCAGCAGTGATGGGTCAACCAACGAGCAGTACTTC,CASSDGSTNEQYF
.,TRBV11-2,.,TRBJ2-3,TGTGCCAGCAGCTTGGATCCTGTAACAGATACGCAGTATTTC,CASSLDPVTDTQYF
many,TRBV20-1,.,TRBJ1-1,TGCAGTGCTAGCAGGGTTTTAACTGAAGCTTTCTTT,CSASRVLTEAFF
few,TRBV10-3,TRBD2,TRBJ2-1,TGTGCCATCAGTGAAGCGGGAGGCTCCTACAATGAGCAGTTCTTC,CAISEAGGSYNEQFF
.,TRBV3-1,TRBD1,TRBJ2-7,TGTGCCAGCAGCCAACAGGGGGCTAGTGAGCAGTACTTC,CASSQQGASEQYF
few,TRBV12-3/TRBV12-4,TRBD1,TRBJ2-7,TGTGCCAGCAGTACTACGGACAGGAGAGCCTACGAGCAGTACTTC,CASSTTDRRAYEQYF
.,TRBV10-1,.,TRBJ2-3,TGCGCCAGCAGCCCGTTACTAGCAGGGGCAGATACGCAGTATTTT,CASSPLLAGADTQYF
many,TRBV19,.,TRBJ1-1,TGTGCCAGTAGTACTTCCCGAACCTCCAGGGGCACTGAAGCTTTCTTT,CASSTSRTSRGTEAFF
.,TRBV10-3,.,TRBJ2-2,TGTGCCATCAGTAGTGCGGTACATAACACCGGGGAGCTGTTTTTT,CAISSAVHNTGELFF
medium-sized,TRBV6-2/TRBV6-3,TRBD1,TRBJ2-4,TGTGCCAGCAGCCTCGGACAGGGTAGGAGCATTCAGTACTTC,CASSLGQGRSIQYF
many,TRBV6-1,.,TRBJ2-3,TGTGCCAGCAGTGCGGGCGCACAGGGTCGAGATACGCAGTATTTT,CASSAGAQGRDTQYF
.,TRBV27,.,TRBJ2-2,TGTGCCAGCACCCTACGGACTACCCACACCCGGGATCTGTTTTTT,CASTLRTTHTRDLFF
.,TRBV6-8,.,TRBJ2-2,TGTGCCAGCAGAGGCCTTCGGCGCGAGCCGGTCACCGGGGAGCTGTTTTTT,CASRGLRREPVTGELFF
.,TRBV6-5,TRBD1,TRBJ2-7,TGTGCCAGCAGTTACCGGACAGGTAGCGAGCAGTACTTC,CASSYRTGSEQYF
few,TRBV7-8,.,TRBJ2-2,TGTGCCAGCAGTTCAAGAGCGGGCAGCGGGGAGCTGTTTTTT,CASSSRAGSGELFF
.,TRBV28,.,TRBJ1-4,TGTGCCAGCTTGCCGGGGAGGAATGACGAAAAACTGTTTTTT,CASLPGRNDEKLFF
.,TRBV7-2,.,TRBJ2-1,TGTGCCAGCAGCGAAAGACGGTATTATGAGCAGTTCTTC,CASSERRYYEQFF
.,TRBV24-1,.,TRBJ2-1,TGTGCCACCAGTGGTTATAACAATGAGCAGTTCTTC,CATSGYNNEQFF
many,TRBV25-1,TRBD2,TRBJ2-5,TGTGCCAGCAGTGAATTGAAGACTAGCGGGGGGGGCGGGGAGACCCAGTACTTC,CASSELKTSGGGGETQYF
few,TRBV6-2/TRBV6-3,.,TRBJ1-1,TGTGCCAGCAGTGACGGGGAAAGGAACACTGAAGCTTTCTTT,CASSDGERNTEAFF
few,TRBV20-1,TRBD1,TRBJ1-1,TGCAGTGCTAGAGACGCGGGACAGGACATGAACACTGAAGCTTTCTTT,CSARDAGQDMNTEAFF
many,TRBV5-4,TRBD1,TRBJ2-5,TGTGCCAGCAGCCAGACAGGGGTCGAGACCCAGTACTTC,CASSQTGVETQYF
few,TRBV6-5,.,TRBJ1-5,TGTGCCAGCAGTTACTCGGCGGAAAATCAGCCCCAGCATTTT,CASSYSAENQPQHF
.,TRBV20-1,.,TRBJ2-7,TGCAGTGCTGGGACCGACTCTGGAGAGCAGTACTTC,CSAGTDSGEQYF
many,TRBV19,.,TRBJ2-1,TGTGCCACCAAACAGGGCAACAACAATGAGCAGTTCTTC,CATKQGNNNEQFF
many,TRBV2,TRBD1,TRBJ1-2,TGTGCCAGCAGGGACAGGGGTCCCCTATATGGCTACACCTTC,CASRDRGPLYGYTF
medium-sized,TRBV6-4,.,TRBJ2-2,TGTGCCAGCAGTGACTCCGGCACCGGGGAGCTGTTTTTT,CASSDSGTGELFF
many,TRBV30,.,TRBJ1-5,TGTGCCTGGGCGGCGGCACTTGGGCCCCAGCATTTT,CAWAAALGPQHF
.,TRBV3-1,.,TRBJ1-1,TGTGCCAGCAGCCAACAAGTTGTACAGGTTGAAGCTTTCTTT,CASSQQVVQVEAFF
.,TRBV6-5,.,TRBJ1-2,TGTGCCAGCAGTTACTTACGGTCCGGACGGTCGGGGGGCTACACCTTC,CASSYLRSGRSGGYTF
.,TRBV11-2,.,TRBJ2-7,TGTGCCAGCAGCTCCCTGGGTAGCTGGGTGCTAAGCTCCTACGAGCAGTACTTT,CASSSLGSWVLSSYEQYF
many,TRBV5-4,.,TRBJ1-2,TGTGCCAGCAGGCCGATGAGGGAAGGCTACACCTTC,CASRPMREGYTF
medium-sized,TRBV20-1,TRBD2,TRBJ2-3,TGCAGTGGTCTAGCGGGAGGGTCTAGCACAGATACGCAGTATTTT,CSGLAGGSSTDTQYF
.,TRBV30,TRBD1,TRBJ2-2,TGTGCCTGGAGGACAGGGGGCCTACTGAACACCGGGGAGCTGTTTTTT,CAWRTGGLLNTGELFF
.,TRBV6-1,.,TRBJ2-7,TGTGCCAGCAGTGAAAACAGTGCGCAGTACTTC,CASSENSAQYF
many,TRBV5-1,TRBD2,TRBJ2-1,TGCGCCAGCAGCTCAGCGGGGGGCTCCAATGAGCAGTTCTTC,CASSSAGGSNEQFF
many,TRBV18,.,TRBJ2-1,TGTGCCAGCTCACCAAGGGCAGACAATGAGCAGTTCTTC,CASSPRADNEQFF